The sample holds many counts of the clone carrying this T cell receptor (beta chain). Its antigen remains unidentified. V gave up 6 bases and J gave up 4 bases, with 12 bases separating them. This CDR3 region has 13 residues. Germline CDR1 LGHNA, CDR2 YNFKEQ. This sample stems from a study of identical twins. Whole-study results and caveats: Out-of-frame alpha sequences common to twins were enriched for low generation probability.

Template switching, a step in the protocol, added a universal primer site, and cDNA carried unique molecular identifiers. TCRdb analysed the 5' RACE reads with MiXCR anew, one entry per CDR3 protein. The sample has approximately 890,000 distinct CDR3 sequences, about 12% seen once. These data also featured in a second study, about yellow fever vaccine responses in identical twins.

The material sequenced was PBMCs. The receptor comes from a woman aged 18-29 years in good health. This rearrangement joins TRBV4-2 to TRBJ1-1; the D gene is possibly TRBD1 (5 bases). The CDR3: CASSRTGSTEAFF. CDR3 sequence (DNA): TGTGCCAGCAGTCGAACAGGATCCACTGAAGCTTTCTTT.